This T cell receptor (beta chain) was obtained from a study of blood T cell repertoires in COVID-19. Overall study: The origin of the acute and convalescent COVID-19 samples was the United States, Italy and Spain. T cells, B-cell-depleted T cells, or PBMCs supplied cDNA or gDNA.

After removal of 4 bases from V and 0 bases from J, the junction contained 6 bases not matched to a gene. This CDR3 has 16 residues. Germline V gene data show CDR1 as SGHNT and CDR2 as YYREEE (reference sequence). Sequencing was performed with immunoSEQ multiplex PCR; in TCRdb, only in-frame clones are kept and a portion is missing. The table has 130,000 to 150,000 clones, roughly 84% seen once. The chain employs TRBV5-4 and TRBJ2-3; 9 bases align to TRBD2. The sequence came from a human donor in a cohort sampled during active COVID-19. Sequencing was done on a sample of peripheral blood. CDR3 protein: CASSVLTSGSTDTQYF. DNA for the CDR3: TGTGCCAGCAGCGTTCTGACTAGCGGAAGCACAGATACGCAGTATTTT.